Below, 5 T cell receptor beta chains from the same sample are listed, as sequenced in a study of OX40 agonist ivuxolimab in advanced cancers. The library was built by means of the immunoSEQ multiplex PCR assay. The immuneACCESS repertoire file appears here via TCRdb, limited to in-frame rearrangements. These files lack a portion of the clones; in checked studies, under half of the deficit traces to unresolved V genes, and the cause of the others is not known. A total of 150,000 to 190,000 clones appear in this sample, approximately 94% of them only once. The ten biggest clones cover about 0.3% of the sample. The sample consisted of CD4+ or CD8+ T cells sorted from blood, taken in a trial of the OX40 agonist ivuxolimab. The receptors were gathered from an adult with an advanced solid tumor such as melanoma, head and neck, liver or kidney cancer.

This chain joins TRBV6-1 and TRBJ1-5; tentatively, D is TRBD1 (6 bases). This CDR3 has 14 residues. V was cut by 6 bases and J by 2 bases, with 11 bases left in between. Per germline, CDR1 MNHNS and CDR2 SASEGT. DNA for the CDR3: TGTGCCAGCAGCCAGGGGCCCCGCAATCAGCCCCAGCATTTT. Amino acids: CASSQGPRNQPQHF.

The chain carries TRBV21-1 and TRBJ1-6. TRBV21-1 is labeled a pseudogene. The length of the CDR3 is 19 residues. The CDR3 nucleotides are TGTGCCAGCAGTTATCGGCAGGAGACGTTTAGCTCCTATAATTCACCCCTCCACTTT. It is translated as CASSYRQETFSSYNSPLHF.

This chain joins TRBV7-9 and TRBJ2-1, with D uncertain. Trimming shortened V by 1 base and J by 8 bases, and 9 bases separated the two germline ends. The CDR3 has 13 residues. Per germline, CDR1 SEHNR and CDR2 FQNEAQ (reference sequence). DNA of the CDR3: TGTGCCAGCAGCTTAGGACTGAACGATGAGCAGTTCTTC. As protein: CASSLGLNDEQFF.

The CDR3 loop is CASSPFATQAPPYEQYF. CDR3 coding DNA: TGTGCCAGCAGCCCATTCGCCACACAGGCGCCTCCCTACGAGCAGTACTTC. The chain carries TRBV21-1 and TRBJ2-7; no check of the table's D call, TRBD1, against the DNA was made. TRBV21-1 is a recognized pseudogene. The CDR3 runs 17 residues.

The chain has TRBV27 and TRBJ2-7; the match to TRBD2 covers 8 bases. The ends lost 3 bases at V and 3 bases at J; junction bases unmatched: 7. CDR1 MNHEY and CDR2 SMNVEV come from the germline V gene (reference sequence). CDR3 length equals 15 residues. This chain's CDR3 is CASSFGAGVRYEQYF. DNA for the CDR3: TGTGCCAGCAGTTTCGGAGCGGGAGTCCGCTACGAGCAGTACTTC.